The rows below give T cell receptor beta chains drawn from one sample of a study of OX40 agonist ivuxolimab in advanced cancers. TCRdb's table, derived via immunoSEQ multiplex PCR, lists solely in-frame clones and lacks some. The top ten clones hold 0.5% to 0.55% of a sample with under 80,000 clones, about 85% of them seen once. The specimen was CD4+ or CD8+ T cells sorted from blood, collected in a trial of the OX40 agonist ivuxolimab. All receptors come from an adult with an advanced solid tumor such as melanoma, head and neck, liver or kidney cancer. Each CDR3 is given with its conserved first and last residue. The D gene is left open where the match is weak. Size tells how often a clone was seen (once, few, many) or the class of an expanded clone, and some rows leave it out.

abundance	j_gene	v_gene	d_gene	CDR3nt	CDR3aa
-	TRBJ1-6	TRBV10-3	-	TGTGCCATCACGGGGACACCTAATTCACCCCTCCACTTT	CAITGTPNSPLHF
-	TRBJ1-1	TRBV27	-	TGTGCCAGTTCCGACGTCAGGACGGCTAAAGGAACTGAAGCTTTCTTT	CASSDVRTAKGTEAFF
-	TRBJ1-5	TRBV2	TRBD1	TGTGCCAGCCTCCGGGACAGGGAGCAGCCCCAGCATTTT	CASLRDREQPQHF
-	TRBJ2-2	TRBV2	-	TGTGCCAGCAAGGAGACAGAAATGAACACCGGGGAGCTGTTTTTT	CASKETEMNTGELFF
-	TRBJ1-1	TRBV6-6	-	TGTGCCAGCAGTCCAGACAGTAACACTGAAGCTTTCTTT	CASSPDSNTEAFF
-	TRBJ1-4	TRBV5-1	-	TGCGCCAGCAGCTTGGGGGGGACCCCAACTAATGAAAAACTGTTTTTT	CASSLGGTPTNEKLFF
-	TRBJ1-3	TRBV5-1	TRBD1	TGCGCCAGCAGCTTGGGGGACAGGGGAAACACCATATATTTT	CASSLGDRGNTIYF
-	TRBJ1-5	TRBV18	-	TGTGCCAGCTCACCACCAGGGAATAGGGATCAGCCCCAGCATTTT	CASSPPGNRDQPQHF
-	TRBJ2-2	TRBV29-1	-	TGCAGCGTTGAGCGGTTTCGGGGCGGGGAGCTGTTTTTT	CSVERFRGGELFF
-	TRBJ1-4	TRBV5-1	TRBD1	TGCGCCAGCAGCCCCGGGACAGGGAGTGAAAAACTGTTTTTT	CASSPGTGSEKLFF
-	TRBJ2-5	TRBV7-6	TRBD1	TGTGCCAGCAGCCCTCTTTATGGACAGGGTAAAGAGACCCAGTACTTC	CASSPLYGQGKETQYF
-	TRBJ2-7	TRBV5-4	-	TGTGCCAGCAGCTTCGAGGTAGGGAACACCTCCTACGAGCAGTACTTC	CASSFEVGNTSYEQYF
-	TRBJ1-1	TRBV27	-	TGTGCCAGCAGTTTATTGGGGGCTGAAGCTTTCTTT	CASSLLGAEAFF
-	TRBJ2-5	TRBV7-8	TRBD2	TGTGCCAGCAGCTTAAATCAGCGGGAGGGCTCATCAAAGACCCAGTACTTC	CASSLNQREGSSKTQYF
-	TRBJ2-7	TRBV5-1	TRBD1	TGCGCCAGCAGCTTGGCTGGACAGGGAGCCTACGAGCAGTACTTC	CASSLAGQGAYEQYF
few	TRBJ1-2	TRBV27	TRBD1	TGTGCCAGCAGGATTACAGGGGGCGGAGATAACTATGGCTACACCTTC	CASRITGGGDNYGYTF
few	TRBJ2-2	TRBV7-6	-	TGTGCCAGCAGCTCCACTAGTACCGGGGAGCTGTTTTTT	CASSSTSTGELFF
-	TRBJ2-3	TRBV5-4	TRBD2	TGTGCCAGCAGGACTAGCGGGGGGTCAGATACGCAGTATTTT	CASRTSGGSDTQYF
-	TRBJ2-7	TRBV18	TRBD2	TGTGCCAGCTCCAGCGGGAGTTTCTACGAGCAGTACTTC	CASSSGSFYEQYF
-	TRBJ2-2	TRBV6-6	-	TGTGCCAGCAGTTACTCGATCAGTGCGTTTACCGGGGAGCTGTTTTTT	CASSYSISAFTGELFF
-	TRBJ1-2	TRBV2	-	TGTGCCAGCAAGGGAAACTATGGCTACACCTTC	CASKGNYGYTF
-	TRBJ2-7	TRBV5-4	TRBD2	TGTGCCAGCAGCTACTCTCGGGGGGGATCCGAGCAGTACTTC	CASSYSRGGSEQYF
-	TRBJ1-6	TRBV11-2	TRBD1	TGTGCCAGCAGCTTAGTGACAGGGATTTTTTCACCCCTCCACTTT	CASSLVTGIFSPLHF
-	TRBJ2-7	TRBV18	TRBD1	TGTGCCAGCTCGCTTAAGACAGGGCCCTACGAGCAGTACTTC	CASSLKTGPYEQYF
-	TRBJ2-3	TRBV7-6	TRBD2	TGTGCCTCCGGACTAGCGGGGCCCACAGATACGCAGTATTTT	CASGLAGPTDTQYF
-	TRBJ1-3	TRBV6-8	TRBD1	TGTGCCAGATTGGGACAGGGGTTCCCTAACTCTGGAAACACCATATATTTT	CARLGQGFPNSGNTIYF
-	TRBJ1-5	TRBV7-2	-	TGTGCCAGCAGCTTTCTCTTCGGGGGAAATCAGCCCCAGCATTTT	CASSFLFGGNQPQHF
-	TRBJ2-2	TRBV19	-	TGTGCCAGTAGTATAGGCAAAGGGTTAAACACCGGGGAGCTGTTTTTT	CASSIGKGLNTGELFF
-	TRBJ1-2	TRBV5-1	-	TGCGCCAGCAGCTTAGGTCCAGGGGCGGACTATGGCTACACCTTC	CASSLGPGADYGYTF
-	TRBJ2-7	TRBV6-6	-	TGTGCCAGCAGTCCCCCGGGTATCGAGCAGTACTTC	CASSPPGIEQYF
few	TRBJ2-7	TRBV5-1	TRBD1	TGCGCCAGCAGCAAGGCCGGGACAGAAGGCGAGCAGTACTTC	CASSKAGTEGEQYF
-	TRBJ2-3	TRBV10-2	-	TGCGCCAGCAGTGAGTCGGTGGCTTCTACGCAGTATTTT	CASSESVASTQYF
-	TRBJ1-1	TRBV19	TRBD1	TGTGCCAGTAGGTCCACCCGGGACAGGCTAAGGGGTCCTTTCTTT	CASRSTRDRLRGPFF
-	TRBJ2-7	TRBV6-6	-	TGTGCCAGCAGTTCTCAGGATAACGAGCAGTACTTC	CASSSQDNEQYF
-	TRBJ1-1	TRBV5-5	-	TGTGCCAGCAGCTTGGAACGGGCAGGGATAAAGGGCACTGAAGCTTTCTTT	CASSLERAGIKGTEAFF
once	TRBJ2-1	TRBV6-6	TRBD2	TGTGCCAGCACCCTCGGGACTAGCGTTGACAATGAGCAGTTCTTC	CASTLGTSVDNEQFF
-	TRBJ1-2	TRBV28	-	TGTGCCAGCAGCTACTATGGCTACACCTTC	CASSYYGYTF
once	TRBJ2-3	TRBV28	-	TGTGCCAGCAGTTTATATTCCACTGGGGATACGCAGTATTTT	CASSLYSTGDTQYF
-	TRBJ2-1	TRBV7-9	-	TGTGCCAGCAGCTTAAAAGTCCCCGGACGGCTATACAATGAGCAGTTCTTC	CASSLKVPGRLYNEQFF
-	TRBJ2-3	TRBV11-2	-	TGTGCCAGCAGCTTAGGGGCCCAGCGTCTCACAGATACGCAGTATTTT	CASSLGAQRLTDTQYF
-	TRBJ2-6	TRBV5-6	-	TGTGCCAGCAGCTGGGACGGAGGCTCTGGGGCCAACGTCCTGACTTTC	CASSWDGGSGANVLTF
-	TRBJ2-5	TRBV19	-	TGTGCCAGTAGTAAAGGGCAAGAGACCCAGTACTTC	CASSKGQETQYF
-	TRBJ2-2	TRBV19	TRBD1	TGTGCCAGTAAAAACTTAAATAGGGGACAGATACACACCGGGGAGCTGTTTTTT	CASKNLNRGQIHTGELFF
-	TRBJ1-5	TRBV4-1	-	TGCGCCAGCAGCCCCTCCCCACAAGCCCGCCGCTATAGCAATCAGCCCCAGCATTTT	CASSPSPQARRYSNQPQHF
-	TRBJ2-2	TRBV10-3	-	TGTGCCATCAGTGAGGCAGGAGCAGTACTGTTTTTT	CAISEAGAVLFF
-	TRBJ2-5	TRBV5-1	-	TGCGCCAGCAGCTTGGCCGGCTGGGGAGGAGAGACCCAGTACTTC	CASSLAGWGGETQYF
-	TRBJ1-5	TRBV30	-	TGTGCCTGGAGTGTACGGGGGGGTATGCAGCCCCAGCATTTT	CAWSVRGGMQPQHF
-	TRBJ2-5	TRBV7-2	-	TGTGCCAGCAGCTTAGGGGGGGAGAAGACCCAGTACTTC	CASSLGGEKTQYF
-	TRBJ2-1	TRBV7-9	TRBD2	TGTGCCAGCAGCCTTAGCGGGGGGTCGATGGGTGAGCAGTTCTTC	CASSLSGGSMGEQFF
-	TRBJ2-2	TRBV5-1	TRBD1	TGCGCCAGCAGCTTGGGGGGACAGGGGAGAACCGGGGAGCTGTTTTTT	CASSLGGQGRTGELFF
-	TRBJ2-7	TRBV21-1	-	TGTGCCAGCAGCAAATCAGGCCGAGCATACGAGCAGTACTTC	CASSKSGRAYEQYF